The 31 T cell receptor beta chains below all came from one sample that was sequenced in a study of blood T cells in healthy people across ages. Combining a sample-barcoded 5' primer with a J-beta primer mix, a second PCR ran for about 7 to 11 cycles. Using its own MiXCR run on the 5' RACE reads, TCRdb lists one record per CDR3 protein. The table records about 770,000 distinct CDR3 sequences, around 45% of them present only once. Sequenced: blood. These receptor sequences come from a man aged 55 to 70 in good health.

The chain carries TRBV10-3 and TRBJ2-2, with TRBD2 matching over 8 bases. The CDR3 spans 15 residues. Looked up from germline, CDR1 is ENHRY and CDR2 is SYGVKD. V lost 3 bases, J lost 4 bases, and 4 bases stayed unmatched. DNA of the CDR3: TGTGCCATCAGTGATCGGGGGGGGCTCACCGGGGAGCTGTTTTTT. Translated: CAISDRGGLTGELFF.

This chain connects TRBV6-5 to TRBJ2-7, with 7 bases fitting TRBD1. Trimming removed 6 bases from V and 5 bases from J; junction bases left unmatched: 13. The CDR3 spans 15 residues. The germline V gene encodes CDR1 MNHEY and CDR2 SVGAGI. Here the CDR3 DNA reads TGTGCCAGCAGAAGCTTTGACAGGGTCGCGAACGAGCAGTACTTC. Translation gives CASRSFDRVANEQYF.

There are many counts of this clonotype. V gene TRBV13 combines with J gene TRBJ1-2; TRBD1 aligns across 8 bases. CDR1 and CDR2 from the germline V gene are PRHDT and FYEKMQ (reference sequence). V lost 8 bases, J lost 6 bases, and 14 bases stayed unmatched. The CDR3 sequence is 15 residues long. CDR3 coding DNA: TGTGCCAGCGTCCGGCAGGGGGCAGGAATCAATGGCTACACCTTC. This sequence encodes CASVRQGAGINGYTF.

This chain uses TRBV7-2 with TRBJ2-1, with D perhaps being TRBD1 or TRBD2 (5 bases each). CDR1 is SGHTA, CDR2 FQGNSA, per germline. This CDR3 contains 16 residues. Trimming cost V 5 bases and J 9 bases, with 23 bases left between them. CDR3 in amino acids: CASSPRDVPRVGEQFF. As DNA, the CDR3 is TGTGCCAGCAGCCCCCGGGACGTGCCGCGGGTTGGTGAGCAGTTCTTC.

With regard to this clonotype: This may be a read error: a much more frequent sequence differs by one nucleotide. The gene calls are TRBV12-3 or TRBV12-4 and TRBJ2-5; D is ambiguous. The tail of the sequence fits TRBJ2-1 better, so the J call may be wrong. The CDR3 has 13 residues. Here the CDR3 reads CASSFGVKETQFF. The CDR3 DNA is TGTGCCAGCAGTTTTGGGGTCAAAGAGACCCAGTTCTTC.

The genes are TRBV12-3 or TRBV12-4 and TRBJ1-1; 9 bases line up with TRBD1. V dropped 6 bases and J dropped 11; count of bases not matched to a gene: 7. The CDR3 is 12 amino acids. CDR3 sequence reads: CASSTGQGNAFF. The CDR3 coding sequence is TGTGCCAGCAGCACGGGACAGGGCAACGCTTTCTTT.

This clonotype was seen once. The V gene is TRBV4-1, the J gene TRBJ2-1; D perhaps matches TRBD1 (6 bases). There are 15 residues in the CDR3. V lost 2 bases to trimming and J lost 5 bases, with 13 bases between them. Germline CDR1 MGHRA, CDR2 YSYEKL. The CDR3 DNA sequence: TGCGCCAGCAGCCAAATATTACAGGGCCACAATGAGCAGTTCTTC. Its translation: CASSQILQGHNEQFF.

This clonotype was counted a single time. The genes are TRBV13 and TRBJ2-5, with TRBD1 matching over 7 bases. Trimming removed 5 bases from V and 10 bases from J; junction bases left unmatched: 31. The CDR3 length is 20 residues. Germline V gene data show CDR1 as PRHDT and CDR2 as FYEKMQ (reference sequence). The chain's CDR3 is CASSARQGEGTIDEVFSQYF. The CDR3 DNA follows: TGTGCCAGCAGCGCAAGACAGGGAGAGGGGACAATAGACGAGGTTTTTAGCCAGTACTTC. The variable domain in full, with the rest retrieved from reference TRBV13 and TRBJ2-5, is AAGVIQSPRHLIKEKRETATLKCYPIPRHDTVYWYQQGPGQDPQFLISFYEKMQSDKGSIPDRFSAQQFSDYHSELNMSSLELGDSALYFCASSARQGEGTIDEVFSQYFGPGTRLLVL.

The chain recombines TRBV9 with TRBJ2-3, with TRBD2 identical over 7 bases. Germline assignment: CDR1 SGDLS and CDR2 YYNGEE. V shed 5 bases and J 1 base; nucleotides not matched to a gene: 7. The CDR3 is 15 amino acids. Written as DNA, the CDR3 is TGTGCCAGCAGACCTGGGGGGGTAGGCACAGATACGCAGTATTTT. It is translated as CASRPGGVGTDTQYF.

This clonotype was recorded a few times. The chain uses TRBV27 and TRBJ2-5; the D gene is possibly TRBD1 (6 bases). CDR1 is MNHEY and CDR2 is SMNVEV in the germline V gene (reference sequence). Trimming cost V 7 bases and J 7 bases, with 16 bases left between them. This CDR3 is 13 amino acids long. The CDR3 loop reads CASIDGTRGTQYF. The CDR3 nucleotides read TGTGCCAGCATCGATGGGACCAGGGGGACCCAGTACTTC.

This clonotype was detected only a few times. V and J are TRBV14 and TRBJ1-2; D possibly corresponds to TRBD1 (5 bases). The V and J ends lost 4 bases and 4 bases respectively, with 13 bases between them. Germline loops: CDR1 SGHDN, CDR2 FVKESK. This CDR3 is 14 amino acids long. CDR3 sequence (DNA): TGTGCCAGCAGCCTCATGGCCGGGGGCTATGGCTACACCTTC. It translates to CASSLMAGGYGYTF.

The chain joins TRBV6-2 or TRBV6-3 to TRBJ2-5; D remains unclear. This CDR3 region has 15 residues. Trimming took 4 bases from V and 0 from J, leaving 12 bases between them. The germline V gene encodes CDR1 MNHEY and CDR2 SVGEGT. The DNA of the CDR3 is TGTGCCAGCAGTTTAGGTGGATTGTACCAAGAGACCCAGTACTTC. Translated, it gives CASSLGGLYQETQYF.

This rearrangement joins TRBV20-1 to TRBJ2-1; 12 bases align to TRBD1. The junction had 7 bases not matched to a gene; V was cut back by 1 base and J by 6 bases. CDR3 length equals 16 residues. From germline, CDR1 is DFQATT and CDR2 SNEGSKA (reference sequence). CDR3 region: CSARGRGTGGSNEQFF. In DNA, the CDR3 is TGCAGTGCTAGAGGGAGAGGGACAGGGGGCTCCAATGAGCAGTTCTTC.

Concerning this clonotype: The junction and the germline gene differ at one end; a read error may be behind it. The chain is built from TRBV6-5 and TRBJ1-4, with D possibly matching TRBD1 (5 bases). Germline CDR1 reads MNHEY; CDR2 reads SVGAGI. The CDR3 contains 17 residues. CDR3 nucleotide sequence: TGTACCAGCAGTACTCGAGGGGCCGGGATCACTAATGAAAAACTGTTTTTT. Its protein is CTSSTRGAGITNEKLFF.

The table lists this clonotype with a few counts. The chain couples TRBV13 to TRBJ2-1; TRBD2 agrees at 10 bases. TRBJ2-7 matches the DNA end more closely, so the J call is doubtful. Germline V gene data show CDR1 as PRHDT and CDR2 as FYEKMQ (reference sequence). The CDR3 length is 15 residues. The CDR3 DNA reads as TGTGCCAGCAGCATTAGCGGGGGGTTTTACAATGAGCAGTACTTC. Protein: CASSISGGFYNEQYF.

The chain joins TRBV6-2 or TRBV6-3 to TRBJ2-5; TRBD1 matches at 7 bases. Germline assignment: CDR1 MNHEY and CDR2 SVGEGT. The CDR3 has 15 amino acids. V lost 7 bases, J lost 5 bases, and 13 bases stayed unmatched. The CDR3 loop reads CASTFRTGKGETQYF. As DNA, the CDR3 is TGTGCCAGCACCTTCCGGACAGGAAAAGGGGAGACCCAGTACTTC.

A few counts support this clonotype. The chain joins TRBV7-2 to TRBJ1-2; 11 bases are shared with TRBD1. The junction had 10 bases not matched to a gene; V was cut back by 5 bases and J by 8 bases. This CDR3 has 15 residues. Germline values: CDR1 SGHTA, CDR2 FQGNSA. The CDR3 is CASSARGQGAGGYTF. The CDR3 DNA is TGTGCCAGCAGCGCACGTGGACAGGGGGCAGGAGGCTACACCTTC. Full variable domain (missing parts from reference TRBV7-2 and TRBJ1-2): GAGVSQSPSNKVTEKGKDVELRCDPISGHTALYWYRQSLGQGLEFLIYFQGNSAPDKSGLPSDRFSAERTGGSVSTLTIQRTQQEDSAVYLCASSARGQGAGGYTFGSGTRLTVV.

This rearrangement joins TRBV2 to TRBJ1-2; D gene uncertain. Trimming cost V 1 base and J 2 bases, with 5 bases left between them. From germline, CDR1 is SNHLY and CDR2 FYNNEI. The CDR3 extends over 13 amino acids. As DNA, the CDR3 is TGTGCCAGCAGTGAAGATTACAACTATGGCTACACCTTC. Its protein is CASSEDYNYGYTF.

This clonotype was counted a few times. This sequence joins TRBV11-3 and TRBJ2-2; 10 bases agree with TRBD2. CDR3 size: 17 residues. Trimming removed 5 bases from V and 2 bases from J; junction bases left unmatched: 8. The germline CDR1 and CDR2 sequences are SGHNT and YENEEA. CDR3 protein: CASSPVAGGPNTGELFF. DNA for the CDR3: TGTGCCAGCAGCCCAGTAGCGGGGGGACCAAACACCGGGGAGCTGTTTTTT.

V is TRBV9 and J is TRBJ2-4; D unclear. Germline lookup yields CDR1 SGDLS and CDR2 YYNGEE. The CDR3 sequence is 14 residues long. V lost 0 bases to trimming and J lost 7 bases, with 11 bases between them. CDR3 in amino acids: CASSVGTPSNIQYF. CDR3 bases: TGTGCCAGCAGCGTAGGGACCCCTTCGAACATTCAGTACTTC. Supplemented by reference TRBV9 and TRBJ2-4, the full variable domain reads DSGVTQTPKHLITATGQRVTLRCSPRSGDLSVYWYQQSLDQGLQFLIQYYNGEERAKGNILERFSAQQFPDLHSELNLSSLELGDSALYFCASSVGTPSNIQYFGAGTRLSVL.

This chain connects TRBV5-4 to TRBJ2-7, with TRBD1 identical over 8 bases. The germline CDR1 and CDR2 sequences are SGHNT and YYREEE (reference sequence). The CDR3 totals 14 residues. V was clipped by 4 bases and J by 3 bases; unmatched bases: 6. CDR3 sequence (DNA): TGTGCCAGCAGCGAATACAGGGGGAGCTACGAGCAGTACTTC. Protein: CASSEYRGSYEQYF.

The genes are TRBV20-1 and TRBJ2-7; D ambiguous. Germline V gene lookup returns CDR1 DFQATT and CDR2 SNEGSKA (reference sequence). The CDR3 has 12 residues. Trimming left V 4 bases short and J 4 bases short, with 11 bases between. The CDR3 sequence is CSATTTRYEQYF. The DNA of the CDR3 is TGCAGTGCTACCACAACCCGGTACGAGCAGTACTTC.

The V and J genes are TRBV5-1 and TRBJ2-1; D is perhaps TRBD2 (5 bases). This CDR3 has 13 amino acids. V was trimmed by 0 bases and J by 10 bases, leaving 11 bases between them. The V gene's germline CDR1 is SGHRS and CDR2 YFSETQ. This CDR3 is CASSLAGMPEQFF. The CDR3 nucleotides read TGCGCCAGCAGCTTGGCCGGGATGCCGGAGCAGTTCTTC.

Here the CDR3 reads CSAVPNHNEQFF. Written as DNA, the CDR3 is TGCAGTGCCGTACCCAATCACAATGAGCAGTTCTTC. The chain has TRBV20-1 and TRBJ2-1; no firm D call. Germline V CDR1 and CDR2: DFQATT, SNEGSKA (reference sequence). V was pared by 6 bases and J by 5 bases, with 11 bases between. The CDR3 is 12 residues long.

Ten or more counts support this clonotype. This chain connects TRBV29-1 to TRBJ2-5, with a possible D match to TRBD2 (6 bases). Germline CDR1 reads SQVTM; CDR2 reads ANQGSEA. V was trimmed by 2 bases and J by 4 bases, leaving 14 bases between them. This CDR3 contains 14 residues. The CDR3: CSVETGAGGETQYF. Written as DNA, the CDR3 is TGCAGCGTTGAAACCGGGGCCGGGGGAGAGACCCAGTACTTC.

V and J are TRBV6-5 and TRBJ1-4; the match to TRBD1 covers 7 bases. From germline, CDR1 is MNHEY and CDR2 SVGAGI. V was pared by 1 base and J by 8 bases, with 10 bases of the junction left unmatched. This CDR3 spans 16 amino acids. The CDR3 sequence: CASSYYPPPGQEKLFF. CDR3 nucleotide sequence: TGTGCCAGCAGTTACTACCCCCCACCGGGACAGGAAAAACTGTTTTTT.

V and J are TRBV5-1 and TRBJ1-1; TRBD1 matches at 8 bases. With V trimmed by 4 bases and J by 1 base, 6 bases remained unmatched. The CDR3 has 15 amino acids. The V gene's germline CDR1 is SGHRS and CDR2 YFSETQ. CDR3 amino acids: CASSVSGTGNTEAFF. In DNA form, the CDR3 reads TGCGCCAGCAGCGTATCCGGGACAGGGAACACTGAAGCTTTCTTT.

The chain employs TRBV2 and TRBJ2-6; tentatively, D is TRBD1 (5 bases). The V gene lost 6 bases and the J gene lost 4 bases, with 16 bases spanning the gap. Germline V gives CDR1 SNHLY, CDR2 FYNNEI. CDR3 length: 16 residues. This CDR3 is CASRPRAGSGANVLTF. In DNA, the CDR3 is TGTGCCAGCAGGCCCCGGGCAGGGTCCGGGGCCAACGTCCTGACTTTC.

This clonotype has a handful of counts. V gene TRBV5-1 combines with J gene TRBJ2-5; perhaps TRBD2 as D (6 bases). The CDR3 extends over 14 amino acids. CDR1 is SGHRS, CDR2 YFSETQ, per germline. The V gene lost 4 bases and the J gene lost 5 bases, with 15 bases spanning the gap. As DNA, the CDR3 is TGCGCCAGCAGCCCCGGAGGGACGGGGGAGACCCAGTACTTC. It encodes CASSPGGTGETQYF.

The chain links TRBV20-1 to TRBJ2-1, with 14 bases that match TRBD2. CDR1 is DFQATT, CDR2 SNEGSKA, per germline (reference sequence). V dropped 4 bases and J dropped 8; count of bases not matched to a gene: 7. The CDR3 length is 15 residues. CDR3 DNA: TGCAGTGCTACGCGGGCGGGACTAGCGGGGGATGAGCAGTTCTTC. It encodes CSATRAGLAGDEQFF.

This clonotype appeared a few times. A junction boundary mismatches the germline segment, possibly from a read error. The V call is TRBV4-3, the J call TRBJ2-7, with 7 bases lining up with TRBD1. The CDR3 is 14 amino acids. The germline V gene encodes CDR1 LGHNA and CDR2 YSLEER. The DNA of the CDR3 is TGCGCCTGCAGCCAAGATGAGGGGGCAGACGAGCAGTACTTC. This translates into CACSQDEGADEQYF.